This TCR beta chain was captured in a study of CD8 T cells in Susac syndrome. Turning to the study itself: When their blood was taken, patients with Susac syndrome were therapy-naive, taking corticosteroids, or taking intravenous immunoglobulin alone.

TEMRA cells were FACS-enriched, unlike CD8+ and CD4+ T cells, which were negatively isolated. The RNA, roughly 0.5 to 1 ug, was put through reverse transcription using random hexamers. A multiplex approach, immunoSEQ multiplex PCR, amplified TCR beta CDR3 across 54 Vbeta and 13 Jbeta. TCRdb used MiXCR to reprocess the immunoSEQ multiplex PCR reads, holding one entry per CDR3 protein. The table has about 200,000 distinct CDR3 sequences, more than 85% seen once. This CDR3 has 14 residues. Trimming stripped 2 bases from V and 5 bases from J, with 10 bases between. Germline V gives CDR1 SEHNR, CDR2 FQNEAQ (reference sequence).

The chain joins TRBV7-9 to TRBJ1-5, with D maybe TRBD1 (5 bases). The TCR was taken from a human donor with Susac syndrome. Material: CD4+ T cells from PBMCs. The CDR3 sequence is CASSLMGVDQPQHF. In nucleotides, the CDR3 is TGTGCCAGCAGCTTAATGGGGGTTGATCAGCCCCAGCATTTT.